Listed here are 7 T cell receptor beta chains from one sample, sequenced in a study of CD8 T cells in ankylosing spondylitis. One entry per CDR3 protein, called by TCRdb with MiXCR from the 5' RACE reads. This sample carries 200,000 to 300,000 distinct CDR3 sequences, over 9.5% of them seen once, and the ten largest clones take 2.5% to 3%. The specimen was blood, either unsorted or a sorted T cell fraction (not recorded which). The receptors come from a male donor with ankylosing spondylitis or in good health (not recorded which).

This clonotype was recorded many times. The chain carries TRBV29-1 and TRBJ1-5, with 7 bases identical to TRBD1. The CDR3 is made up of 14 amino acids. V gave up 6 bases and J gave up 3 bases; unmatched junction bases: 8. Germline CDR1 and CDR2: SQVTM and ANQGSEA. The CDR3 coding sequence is TGCAGCGTGGCCACAGGGGACCACAATCAGCCCCAGCATTTT. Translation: CSVATGDHNQPQHF.

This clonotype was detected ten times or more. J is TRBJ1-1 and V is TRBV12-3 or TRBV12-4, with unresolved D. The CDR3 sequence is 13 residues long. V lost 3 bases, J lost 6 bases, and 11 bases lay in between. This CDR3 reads CASSLEVRAEAFF. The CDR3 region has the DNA TGTGCCAGCAGTTTGGAGGTAAGGGCTGAAGCTTTCTTT.

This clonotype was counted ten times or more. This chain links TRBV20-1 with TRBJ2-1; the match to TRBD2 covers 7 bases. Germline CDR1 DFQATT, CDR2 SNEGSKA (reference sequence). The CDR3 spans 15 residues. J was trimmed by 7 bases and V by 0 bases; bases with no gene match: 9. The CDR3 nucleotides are TGCAGTGCTAGAGATGAAGTGGGCGGGGGTAATGAGCAGTTCTTC. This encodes CSARDEVGGGNEQFF.

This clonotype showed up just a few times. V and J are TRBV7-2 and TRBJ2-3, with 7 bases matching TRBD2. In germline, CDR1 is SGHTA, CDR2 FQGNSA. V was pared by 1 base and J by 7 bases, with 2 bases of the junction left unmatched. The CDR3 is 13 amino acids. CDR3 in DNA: TGTGCCAGCAGCTTAGGGGGGGGGAATACGCAGTATTTT. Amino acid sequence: CASSLGGGNTQYF.

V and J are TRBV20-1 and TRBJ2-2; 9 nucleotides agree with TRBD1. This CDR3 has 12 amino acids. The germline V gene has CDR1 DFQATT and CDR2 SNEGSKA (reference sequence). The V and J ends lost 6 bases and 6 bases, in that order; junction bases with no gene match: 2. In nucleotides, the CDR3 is TGCAGTGCGGGACAGGGCTCCGGGGAGCTGTTTTTT. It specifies CSAGQGSGELFF.

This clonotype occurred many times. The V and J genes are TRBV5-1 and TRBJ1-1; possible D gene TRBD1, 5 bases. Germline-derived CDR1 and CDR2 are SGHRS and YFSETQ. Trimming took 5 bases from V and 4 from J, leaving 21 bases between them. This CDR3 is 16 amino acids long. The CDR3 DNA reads TGCGCCAGCAGTCGAGGCCCCGGGACCCCGAGCACTGAAGCTTTCTTT. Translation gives CASSRGPGTPSTEAFF.

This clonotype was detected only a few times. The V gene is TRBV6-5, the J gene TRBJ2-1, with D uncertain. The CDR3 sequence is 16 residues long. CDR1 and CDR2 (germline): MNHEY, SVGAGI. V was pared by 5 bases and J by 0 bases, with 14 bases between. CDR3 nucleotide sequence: TGTGCCAGCAGTCGCCCCTCATGGAGCTCCTACAATGAGCAGTTCTTC. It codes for CASSRPSWSSYNEQFF.